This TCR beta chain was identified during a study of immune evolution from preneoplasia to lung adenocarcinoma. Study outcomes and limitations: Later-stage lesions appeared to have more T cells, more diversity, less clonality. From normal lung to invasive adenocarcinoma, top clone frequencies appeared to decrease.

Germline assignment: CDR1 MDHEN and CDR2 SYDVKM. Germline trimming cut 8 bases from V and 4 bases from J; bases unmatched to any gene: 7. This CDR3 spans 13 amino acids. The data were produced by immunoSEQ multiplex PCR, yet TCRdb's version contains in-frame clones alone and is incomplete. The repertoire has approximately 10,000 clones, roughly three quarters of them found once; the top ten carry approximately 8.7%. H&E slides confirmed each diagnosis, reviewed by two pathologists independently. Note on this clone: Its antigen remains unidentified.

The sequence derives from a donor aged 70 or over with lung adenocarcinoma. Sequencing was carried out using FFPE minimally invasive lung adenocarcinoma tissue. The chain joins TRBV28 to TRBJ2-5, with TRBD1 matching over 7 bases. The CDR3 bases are TGTGCCAGCCACCAGGGGGTTCGAGAGACCCAGTACTTC. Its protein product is CASHQGVRETQYF.